These T cell receptor beta chains were read from a single sample in a study of low-dose radiotherapy and immunotherapy resistance in tumors. MiXCR, run by TCRdb on the reads, gives a single entry per CDR3 protein. Seen here are 95,000 to 100,000 distinct CDR3 sequences, less than 25% observed once, and the top ten hold about 4%. Sample: PBMCs, taken after low-dose radiotherapy plus immunotherapy. All receptors come from a male donor with prostate cancer. The CDR3 runs from the conserved cysteine through the conserved F or W. Fields, in order: V gene, clone size, D gene, J gene, CDR3 DNA, CDR3 protein. D genes are given only for firm matches. The size field is filled for only some rows; it gives once, few, many or a size class.

v_gene: TRBV27
abundance: .
d_gene: .
j_gene: TRBJ2-1
CDR3nt: TGTGCCAGCGGATCCATGACGGGGAGCTCCTACAATGAGCAGTTCTTC
CDR3aa: CASGSMTGSSYNEQFF

v_gene: TRBV29-1
abundance: many
d_gene: .
j_gene: TRBJ2-7
CDR3nt: TGCAGCGTTGCGCCGGGACACGGACGCTCCTACGAGCAGTACTTC
CDR3aa: CSVAPGHGRSYEQYF

v_gene: TRBV21-1
abundance: many
d_gene: .
j_gene: TRBJ2-3
CDR3nt: TGTGCCAGCAGCAAGCCCGTGACTAGCGGGGGGGCCGGGGATACGCAGTATTTT
CDR3aa: CASSKPVTSGGAGDTQYF

v_gene: TRBV6-5
abundance: many
d_gene: TRBD1
j_gene: TRBJ1-2
CDR3nt: TGTGCCAGCAGTACTACAGGGGAGGCTAACTATGGCTACACCTTC
CDR3aa: CASSTTGEANYGYTF

v_gene: TRBV6-1
abundance: few
d_gene: .
j_gene: TRBJ2-1
CDR3nt: TGTGCCAGCAGCCGGGAATCCGGGACTTTTGAGCAGTTCTTC
CDR3aa: CASSRESGTFEQFF

v_gene: TRBV5-6
abundance: many
d_gene: TRBD2
j_gene: TRBJ2-2
CDR3nt: TGTGCCAGCAGCCCAATGCTAGCGGGGGGGCCAAGGGAGCTGTTTTTT
CDR3aa: CASSPMLAGGPRELFF

v_gene: TRBV6-2/TRBV6-3
abundance: .
d_gene: .
j_gene: TRBJ1-1
CDR3nt: TGTGCCAGCAGAACCCCCCTTCGGGGACGGAACACTGAAGCTTTCTTT
CDR3aa: CASRTPLRGRNTEAFF

v_gene: TRBV6-2/TRBV6-3
abundance: many
d_gene: .
j_gene: TRBJ2-7
CDR3nt: TGTGCCAGCAGTTACGGTCGGGAGACAGCGGGCTACGAGCAGTACTTC
CDR3aa: CASSYGRETAGYEQYF

v_gene: TRBV3-1
abundance: many
d_gene: TRBD2
j_gene: TRBJ2-4
CDR3nt: TGTGCCAGCAGCCCAGCGGGGTTAGCCAAAAACATTCAGTACTTC
CDR3aa: CASSPAGLAKNIQYF

v_gene: TRBV7-2
abundance: many
d_gene: TRBD2
j_gene: TRBJ2-2
CDR3nt: TGTGCCAGCCGCACGGCCGGGACTACCTACGGCGGGGAGCTGTTTTTT
CDR3aa: CASRTAGTTYGGELFF